These 19 T cell receptor beta chains share one sample of origin, sequenced in a study of yellow fever vaccine responses in identical twins (dated by TCRdb to 2017 to 2018). Library generation was performed with RT-PCR. For sequencing, an Illumina HiSeq 2500 was employed. The public reads were run again by TCRdb, first through fastp at Q25 and then through MiXCR, and only productive beta chains were kept. Each entry is one CDR3 protein sequence, shown with its most common DNA and genes. This sample has 15,000 or so distinct CDR3 sequences in its table, and approximately 84% of those were observed once. Approximately 0.7% of the sample is taken by the ten largest. The input for sequencing was T cells from blood (PBMCs), unsorted or a sorted subset (not recorded which), taken before or after yellow fever vaccination (not recorded which). These receptors were collected from a woman aged 18 to 35 who received the yellow fever vaccine. Donor details come from another sample of the same person, matched by shared clones.

The CDR3 coding sequence is TGCGCCAGCAGCTTTGGGGTTGATAAAGTGAACACTGAAGCTTTCTTT. Protein: CASSFGVDKVNTEAFF. V is TRBV5-1 and J is TRBJ1-1; D unresolved. This CDR3 is built from 16 residues. V was clipped by 2 bases and J by 0 bases, with 14 bases between them. Germline V gene sequence: CDR1 SGHRS, CDR2 YFSETQ.

This clonotype was found a few times. The chain employs TRBV5-4 and TRBJ2-7; D remains unclear. Germline V gene lookup returns CDR1 SGHNT and CDR2 YYREEE (reference sequence). This CDR3 is built from 13 residues. The ends were cut back, 1 base at V and 6 bases at J, with 11 bases in the middle. DNA for the CDR3: TGTGCCAGCAGCTTGCCACAGATGGGCGAGCAGTACTTC. Protein: CASSLPQMGEQYF.

The rearrangement uses TRBV10-1 and TRBJ2-7, with D tentatively TRBD2 (5 bases). The CDR3 loop spans 15 amino acids. Trimming pared 0 bases from V and 3 bases from J, leaving 12 bases between. CDR1 WNHNN and CDR2 SYGVQD come from the germline V gene (reference sequence). CDR3 DNA sequence: TGCGCCAGCAGTGAGTCGGTGGCGGGTTTCTACGAGCAGTACTTC. Protein sequence: CASSESVAGFYEQYF.

This clonotype was counted between two and nine times. V is TRBV4-2 and J is TRBJ2-1; a possible D gene is TRBD2 (5 bases). The CDR3 runs 15 residues. Germline assignment: CDR1 LGHNA and CDR2 YNFKEQ. V was shortened by 4 bases and J by 1 base, with 11 bases between the two germline ends. The CDR3 reads CASSPRVASYNEQFF. CDR3 coding DNA: TGTGCCAGCAGCCCCCGGGTAGCGTCCTACAATGAGCAGTTCTTC.

This rearrangement joins TRBV28 to TRBJ2-2; D perhaps matches TRBD1 (5 bases). This CDR3 spans 14 amino acids. Trimming cost V 6 bases and J 8 bases, with 16 bases left between them. CDR1 MDHEN and CDR2 SYDVKM come from the germline V gene. The CDR3 region is CASRETAIRGELFF. The CDR3 region has the DNA TGTGCCAGCAGAGAGACAGCTATCAGGGGGGAGCTGTTTTTT.

CDR3: CASSLAQIEKLFF. CDR3 nucleotide sequence: TGTGCCAGCAGCTTGGCGCAAATCGAAAAACTGTTTTTT. The chain links TRBV5-4 to TRBJ1-4; D remains unclear. CDR3 size: 13 residues. V was trimmed by 0 bases and J by 8 bases, leaving 8 bases between them. The germline V gene encodes CDR1 SGHNT and CDR2 YYREEE (reference sequence). Complete variable domain (other parts from reference TRBV5-4 and TRBJ1-4): ETGVTQSPTHLIKTRGQQVTLRCSSQSGHNTVSWYQQALGQGPQFIFQYYREEENGRGNFPPRFSGLQFPNYSSELNVNALELDDSALYLCASSLAQIEKLFFGSGTQLSVL.

This clonotype has just one count. The chain carries TRBV2 and TRBJ2-5, with 7 bases that match TRBD1. With V trimmed by 3 bases and J by 4 bases, 5 bases remained unmatched. The CDR3 runs 14 residues. In germline, CDR1 is SNHLY, CDR2 FYNNEI. CDR3 protein: CASSESGGRETQYF. Written as DNA, the CDR3 is TGTGCCAGCAGTGAGTCAGGGGGAAGAGAGACCCAGTACTTC.

V usage is TRBV20-1 and J usage is TRBJ2-7; D unclear. Trimming removed 5 bases at V and 1 base at J, with 9 bases between. The CDR3 covers 12 residues. Germline CDR1 DFQATT, CDR2 SNEGSKA (reference sequence). CDR3 in DNA: TGCAGTGCTGCGGCGGATTCCTACGAGCAGTACTTC. It yields the protein CSAAADSYEQYF.

The chain is built from TRBV19 and TRBJ2-3; D remains unclear. V lost 7 bases, J lost 3 bases, and 5 bases lay in between. The V gene's germline CDR1 is LNHDA and CDR2 SQIVND (reference sequence). The CDR3 has 11 residues. The CDR3 reads CASMVTDTQYF. CDR3 DNA sequence: TGTGCCAGTATGGTGACAGATACGCAGTATTTT.

The chain has TRBV11-1 and TRBJ2-5; D unresolved. CDR3 size: 14 residues. Germline lookup yields CDR1 SGHAT and CDR2 FQDESV (reference sequence). V was clipped by 3 bases and J by 4 bases, with 12 bases between them. In DNA, the CDR3 is TGTGCCAGCAGCTTTATAGGACCCTTAGAGACCCAGTACTTC. This gives the protein CASSFIGPLETQYF.

J is TRBJ1-2 and V is TRBV2, with D hard to call. V lost 8 bases and J lost 0, with 7 bases in between. Germline CDR1 is SNHLY and CDR2 is FYNNEI. The CDR3 has 12 amino acids. CDR3 sequence: CASLQTNYGYTF. CDR3 sequence (DNA): TGTGCCAGCCTCCAGACTAACTATGGCTACACCTTC.

The chain links TRBV2 to TRBJ2-7, with TRBD2 matching 7 bases. Unmatched junction bases numbered 8, after V lost 3 bases and J lost 6 bases. In germline, CDR1 is SNHLY, CDR2 FYNNEI. This CDR3 is built from 14 residues. CDR3 nucleotide sequence: TGTGCCAGCAGTGACGCGACTAGCCGCTCCGAGCAGTACTTC. It encodes CASSDATSRSEQYF.

This clonotype was picked up a small number of times. The chain carries TRBV7-3 and TRBJ2-3; D is possibly TRBD2 (5 bases). Per germline, CDR1 SGHTA and CDR2 FQGTGA. The V end lost 4 bases, the J end lost 1 base, and 6 bases lay between the germline ends. This CDR3 is built from 13 residues. The CDR3 DNA reads TGTGCCAGCAGCTCGAGGGGCACAGATACGCAGTATTTT. It translates to CASSSRGTDTQYF.

The rearrangement links TRBV20-1 to TRBJ2-5; TRBD2 matches 8 bases. This CDR3 has 13 residues. Trimming cost V 2 bases and J 1 base; bases outside gene matches: 0. Germline V gene lookup returns CDR1 DFQATT and CDR2 SNEGSKA (reference sequence). Written as DNA, the CDR3 is TGCAGTGCTAGAACTAGCGGCCAAGAGACCCAGTACTTC. It encodes CSARTSGQETQYF.

V usage is TRBV29-1 and J usage is TRBJ2-7, with TRBD2 identical over 10 bases. CDR3 size: 12 residues. CDR1 is SQVTM, CDR2 ANQGSEA, per germline. With 4 bases clipped from V and 5 bases from J, the junction kept 2 bases outside the gene matches. The CDR3 region is CSVVAGGNEQYF. For the CDR3, the DNA is TGCAGCGTTGTAGCGGGAGGCAACGAGCAGTACTTC.

The rearrangement links TRBV12-3 or TRBV12-4 to TRBJ2-7; perhaps TRBD1 as D (5 bases). There are 15 residues in the CDR3. V was shortened by 5 bases and J by 5 bases, with 19 bases between the two germline ends. The CDR3 region is CASSHQGRVIHEQYF. Here the CDR3 DNA reads TGTGCCAGCAGTCACCAGGGCAGGGTCATCCACGAGCAGTACTTC.

V usage is TRBV12-3 or TRBV12-4 and J usage is TRBJ1-5; D gene unclear. This CDR3 region has 13 residues. Trimming took 5 bases from V and 3 from J, leaving 8 bases between them. The CDR3 spells CASSPYNNQPQHF. The CDR3 nucleotides read TGTGCCAGCAGTCCATATAACAATCAGCCCCAGCATTTT.

This sequence joins TRBV4-1 and TRBJ2-3; no clear D. This CDR3 region has 13 residues. The V and J ends lost 4 bases and 6 bases respectively, with 11 bases between them. Germline-derived CDR1 and CDR2 are MGHRA and YSYEKL. CDR3: CASSPDSADTQYF. The CDR3 DNA follows: TGCGCCAGCAGCCCAGACTCAGCCGATACGCAGTATTTT.

This chain uses TRBV2 with TRBJ2-1; the D gene could be TRBD1 or TRBD2 (5 bases each). V was trimmed by 5 bases and J by 0 bases, leaving 11 bases between them. Germline-derived CDR1 and CDR2 are SNHLY and FYNNEI. The CDR3 sequence is 15 residues long. In DNA, the CDR3 is TGTGCCAGCAGTCGGGGCGGAAGCTCCTACAATGAGCAGTTCTTC. Protein sequence: CASSRGGSSYNEQFF.